What follows are 30 T cell receptor beta chains derived from one specimen sequenced in a study of cytomegalovirus exposure and HLA in healthy donors. The PCR had 60 Vbeta and 13 Jbeta primers. Generated by immunoSEQ multiplex PCR, the TCRdb table keeps only in-frame clones and is missing some. Found here are some 56,000 clones, around 83% of them singletons; the top ten hold approximately 1.5%. Sequenced: PBMCs. The source of these receptors is a human donor in good health.

V usage is TRBV28 and J usage is TRBJ2-1; TRBD1 aligns across 10 bases. The CDR3 contains 17 residues. V was pared by 2 bases and J by 4 bases, with 8 bases of the junction left unmatched. The germline gives CDR1 MDHEN, CDR2 SYDVKM. As DNA, the CDR3 is TGTGCCAGCAGTTTACACGGGGGGGACAGGGGATACAATGAGCAGTTCTTC. Its translation: CASSLHGGDRGYNEQFF.

The chain joins TRBV16 to TRBJ1-2, with D perhaps TRBD1 (6 bases). Trimming pared 0 bases from V and 1 base from J, leaving 9 bases between. The germline V gene encodes CDR1 KGHSY and CDR2 FQNENV. CDR3 length: 15 residues. CDR3 nucleotides: TGTGCCAGCAGCCAATCTATGGACAGTAACTATGGCTACACCTTC. It specifies CASSQSMDSNYGYTF.

The V gene is TRBV11-2, the J gene TRBJ1-2; no clear D. The germline V and J ends were trimmed by 5 bases and 1 base, with 17 bases remaining between them. The CDR3 runs to 16 residues. The germline V gene has CDR1 SGHAT and CDR2 FQNNGV. The CDR3, as DNA: TGTGCCAGCAGCCCGGCGAGAGGGCCTTATAACTATGGCTACACCTTC. Its protein is CASSPARGPYNYGYTF.

V usage is TRBV10-1 and J usage is TRBJ2-7; perhaps TRBD2 as D (5 bases). The length of the CDR3 is 13 residues. The germline gives CDR1 WNHNN, CDR2 SYGVQD (reference sequence). V lost 3 bases and J lost 1, with 7 bases in between. CDR3 sequence reads: CASSEGGSYEQYF. CDR3 DNA: TGCGCCAGCAGTGAAGGAGGATCCTACGAGCAGTACTTC.

CDR3 amino acids: CASSQVASGTPYNEQFF. The CDR3 DNA reads TGCGCCAGCAGCCAAGTAGCCAGCGGGACCCCCTACAATGAGCAGTTCTTC. The chain joins TRBV4-3 to TRBJ2-1; 7 bases fit TRBD2. The CDR3 loop spans 17 amino acids. Germline V gives CDR1 LGHNA, CDR2 YSLEER. V gave up 1 base and J gave up 2 bases; unmatched junction bases: 8.

The chain has TRBV4-2 and TRBJ1-6; tentative D call: TRBD1 (5 bases). The V end lost 0 bases, the J end lost 9 bases, and 21 bases lay between the germline ends. The germline V gene encodes CDR1 LGHNA and CDR2 YNFKEQ. This CDR3 spans 18 amino acids. CDR3 amino acids: CASSQDWGVTVGGSPLHF. For the CDR3, the DNA is TGTGCCAGCAGCCAAGATTGGGGGGTAACGGTCGGAGGTTCACCCCTCCACTTT.

The chain couples TRBV21-1 to TRBJ1-2; the table names TRBD1, a call not compared with the DNA. TRBV21-1 is deemed a pseudogene. This CDR3 has 17 amino acids. The CDR3: CASTEQGEKNENYGYTF. The DNA for the CDR3 is TGTGCCAGCACAGAACAGGGTGAGAAGAACGAAAACTATGGCTACACCTTC.

The chain joins TRBV10-3 to TRBJ1-6, with D possibly TRBD1 on 5 matching bases. The CDR3 spans 14 residues. V was pared by 9 bases and J by 12 bases, with 21 bases between. Germline V gene sequence: CDR1 ENHRY, CDR2 SYGVKD. CDR3 coding DNA: TGTGCCATTTTATCCCAGACAGAGGCTCAACCCCTCCACTTT. Translated: CAILSQTEAQPLHF.

V is TRBV11-2 and J is TRBJ1-4, with a tentative D call TRBD1 (5 bases). The CDR3 extends over 15 amino acids. Trimming removed 2 bases at V and 7 bases at J, with 14 bases between. Germline-derived CDR1 and CDR2 are SGHAT and FQNNGV. This CDR3 is CASSLLGNGAEKLFF. DNA for the CDR3: TGTGCCAGCAGCTTACTGGGAAATGGGGCTGAAAAACTGTTTTTT.

This chain links TRBV27 with TRBJ2-1, with TRBD2 matching 9 bases. V lost 0 bases, J lost 2 bases, and 2 bases stayed unmatched. This CDR3 comprises 16 residues. The germline V gene has CDR1 MNHEY and CDR2 SMNVEV (reference sequence). This chain's CDR3 is CASSLSTSGPYNEQFF. The CDR3 DNA reads TGTGCCAGCAGTTTATCGACTAGCGGACCCTACAATGAGCAGTTCTTC.

The chain has TRBV19 and TRBJ1-5; 9 nucleotides line up with TRBD1. After removal of 2 bases from V and 6 bases from J, the junction contained 8 bases not matched to a gene. The CDR3 length is 16 residues. Germline V gene lookup returns CDR1 LNHDA and CDR2 SQIVND (reference sequence). In nucleotides, the CDR3 is TGTGCCAGTAGTATACCGGGACAGGGCTTTCGTCAGCCCCAGCATTTT. Translation gives CASSIPGQGFRQPQHF.

This clone was seen just once. The chain is built from TRBV7-9 and TRBJ2-7, with 8 positions matching TRBD1. Trimming took 4 bases from V and 4 from J; bases not matched to a gene: 6. Germline V gene sequence: CDR1 SEHNR, CDR2 FQNEAQ (reference sequence). The CDR3 has 14 amino acids. CDR3 sequence (DNA): TGTGCCAGCAGCTCCCGAGGACAGGGTTACGAGCAGTACTTC. This codes for CASSSRGQGYEQYF.

This clone was found a few times. The V call is TRBV5-6, the J call TRBJ2-7; weak D call: TRBD2 (6 bases). Germline V gene data show CDR1 as SGHDT and CDR2 as YYEEEE. This CDR3 spans 16 amino acids. The V end lost 0 bases, the J end lost 4 bases, and 17 bases lay between the germline ends. The DNA for the CDR3 is TGTGCCAGCAGCTTGGCTAGGGGAGGATGGGTGTACGAGCAGTACTTC. Its translation: CASSLARGGWVYEQYF.

J is TRBJ1-2 and V is TRBV6-1, with 7 bases fitting TRBD1. Germline V gene sequence: CDR1 MNHNS, CDR2 SASEGT. J lost 8 bases, V lost 5 bases, and 14 bases had no gene match. There are 15 residues in the CDR3. CDR3 protein: CASSTTGEGARGYTF. CDR3 coding DNA: TGTGCCAGCAGTACGACCGGCGAGGGGGCGCGCGGCTACACCTTC.

The chain recombines TRBV19 with TRBJ1-4; 10 bases agree with TRBD1. The CDR3 spans 14 residues. Germline V gene lookup returns CDR1 LNHDA and CDR2 SQIVND (reference sequence). V lost 6 bases, J lost 5 bases, and 3 bases stayed unmatched. The CDR3 DNA follows: TGTGCCAGTAGACCGGGACAGGGGAATGAAAAACTGTTTTTT. Its translation is CASRPGQGNEKLFF.

The chain joins TRBV28 to TRBJ1-1, with D possibly matching TRBD1 (6 bases). In germline, CDR1 is MDHEN, CDR2 SYDVKM. CDR3 length: 16 residues. The V end lost 1 base, the J end lost 1 base, and 13 bases lay between the germline ends. CDR3 bases: TGTGCCAGCAGTTTATTCACAGGGCCCGCGAACACTGAAGCTTTCTTT. As protein: CASSLFTGPANTEAFF.

This chain links TRBV7-2 with TRBJ1-1; 8 nucleotides align to TRBD1. Losses at the gene ends were 5 bases for V and 4 bases for J; bases not matched to a gene: 6. This CDR3 has 14 amino acids. Looked up from germline, CDR1 is SGHTA and CDR2 is FQGNSA. The CDR3 nucleotides are TGTGCCAGCAGCCCCGGGACAGGAGTCACTGAAGCTTTCTTT. Translated, it gives CASSPGTGVTEAFF.

J is TRBJ2-5 and V is TRBV19, with D tentatively TRBD1 (5 bases). The CDR3 extends over 13 amino acids. Trimming stripped 9 bases from V and 1 base from J, with 12 bases between. CDR1 is LNHDA, CDR2 SQIVND, per germline (reference sequence). CDR3 region: CASKPDTQETQYF. The CDR3 bases are TGTGCCAGCAAACCGGACACCCAAGAGACCCAGTACTTC.

The chain carries TRBV4-3 and TRBJ2-1; 9 nucleotides match TRBD1. This CDR3 comprises 18 residues. The ends lost 0 bases at V and 4 bases at J; junction bases unmatched: 10. Germline CDR1 is LGHNA and CDR2 is YSLEER. The DNA for the CDR3 is TGCGCCAGCAGCCAAGATCCCCGGACAGGGGAGTCTTACAATGAGCAGTTCTTC. As protein: CASSQDPRTGESYNEQFF.

The sample holds one count of this clone. V and J are TRBV9 and TRBJ1-1; a weak D match, TRBD1 (6 bases). Germline CDR1 is SGDLS and CDR2 is YYNGEE. Trimming pared 3 bases from V and 7 bases from J, leaving 16 bases between. This CDR3 is 14 amino acids long. CDR3 nucleotide sequence: TGTGCCAGCAGCGCCCGGGACAACATTAATGAAGCTTTCTTT. Translation gives CASSARDNINEAFF.

This chain connects TRBV11-2 to TRBJ2-6; 12 positions agree with TRBD2. Trimming at V came to 5 bases and at J to 5 bases, leaving 13 bases not matched to a gene. Germline V lookup: CDR1 SGHAT, CDR2 FQNNGV. The CDR3 covers 19 residues. The CDR3 loop reads CASSPRTSGAAFRANVLTF. For the CDR3, the DNA is TGTGCCAGCAGCCCCCGGACTAGCGGGGCCGCTTTTAGGGCCAACGTCCTGACTTTC.

The genes are TRBV9 and TRBJ2-1; 10 nucleotides match TRBD1. CDR3 size: 16 residues. Trimming cost V 1 base and J 4 bases; bases outside gene matches: 5. Germline CDR1 and CDR2: SGDLS and YYNGEE. DNA of the CDR3: TGTGCCAGCAGCGTATCAGGACAGGGGGGGTACAATGAGCAGTTCTTC. Translated, it gives CASSVSGQGGYNEQFF.

This clone is a singleton in its sample. The V gene is TRBV19, the J gene TRBJ1-3; possible D gene TRBD1, 5 bases. Germline V CDR1 and CDR2: LNHDA, SQIVND (reference sequence). The CDR3 is 15 amino acids. V lost 8 bases and J 7 bases, leaving 21 bases between the germline ends. CDR3 coding DNA: TGTGCCAGTGTCATCCGGGACGGAGGGAGGAACACCATATATTTT. Translated, it gives CASVIRDGGRNTIYF. The variable domain in full, with the rest retrieved from reference TRBV19 and TRBJ1-3, is DGGITQSPKYLFRKEGQNVTLSCEQNLNHDAMYWYRQDPGQGLRLIYYSQIVNDFQKGDIAEGYSVSREKKESFPLTVTSAQKNPTAFYLCASVIRDGGRNTIYFGEGSWLTVV.

The chain is built from TRBV5-1 and TRBJ2-1; D unresolved. The CDR3 spans 14 residues. Germline CDR1 reads SGHRS; CDR2 reads YFSETQ. Trimming shortened V by 2 bases and J by 3 bases, and 9 bases separated the two germline ends. CDR3 DNA sequence: TGCGCCAGCAGCTTCCAGGCAGACTACAATGAGCAGTTCTTC. As protein: CASSFQADYNEQFF.

CDR3 sequence: CATKTASSYEQYF. The CDR3 DNA follows: TGTGCCACCAAGACAGCGAGCTCCTACGAGCAGTACTTC. The chain combines TRBV19 with TRBJ2-5, with D possibly matching TRBD1 (5 bases). The J call may be faulty, since TRBJ2-7 better matches the DNA end. The CDR3 totals 13 residues. Per the germline V gene, CDR1 is LNHDA and CDR2 is SQIVND (reference sequence).

This sequence joins TRBV9 and TRBJ2-3; no firm D call. V was shortened by 5 bases and J by 6 bases, with 10 bases between the two germline ends. Per germline, CDR1 SGDLS and CDR2 YYNGEE. The CDR3 sequence is 12 residues long. CDR3 nucleotides: TGTGCCAGCAGTCGTAACTATGATACGCAGTATTTT. Its protein is CASSRNYDTQYF.

The chain joins TRBV30 to TRBJ1-1, with 9 nucleotides matching TRBD1. Trimming removed 3 bases from V and 5 bases from J; junction bases left unmatched: 10. The CDR3 has 15 amino acids. Germline loops: CDR1 GTSNPN, CDR2 SVGIG (reference sequence). This CDR3 reads CAWRFWDREGTEAFF. Here the CDR3 DNA reads TGTGCCTGGAGATTTTGGGACAGGGAAGGGACTGAAGCTTTCTTT.

The sample holds a few counts of this clone. The J gene is TRBJ2-1, the V gene TRBV5-1; no definite D call. The germline V gene has CDR1 SGHRS and CDR2 YFSETQ. V was pared by 0 bases and J by 2 bases, with 9 bases between. The CDR3 has 15 amino acids. In DNA form, the CDR3 reads TGCGCCAGCAGCTTGGAGCGTCCTACCTACAATGAGCAGTTCTTC. It is translated as CASSLERPTYNEQFF.

The CDR3 DNA sequence: TGTGCCAGCAGTTCTACTAGAGAAGAGACCCAGTACTTC. Protein sequence: CASSSTREETQYF. The chain combines TRBV6-1 with TRBJ2-5, with D possibly TRBD2 on 5 matching bases. V lost 5 bases, J lost 3 bases, and 10 bases lay in between. The CDR3 contains 13 residues. CDR1 and CDR2 (germline): MNHNS, SASEGT.

Here the CDR3 reads CASSFRDKLYEQYF. CDR3 sequence (DNA): TGTGCCAGCAGTTTCCGGGACAAACTCTACGAGCAGTACTTC. The V call is TRBV6-1, the J call TRBJ2-7; TRBD1 might be the D (6 bases). Germline CDR1 is MNHNS and CDR2 is SASEGT. Trimming shortened V by 5 bases and J by 3 bases, and 14 bases separated the two germline ends. The CDR3 consists of 14 residues.